Presented here are 30 T cell receptor beta chains from one specimen sequenced in a study of T cell responses to AZD1222 COVID-19 vaccine. The method was immunoSEQ multiplex PCR; TCRdb's version includes in-frame clones alone and lacks a portion of them. The sample consists of 99,000 or so clones, around nine tenths of them appearing once. Material: peripheral blood, obtained 28 days after the second dose of the MenACWY control vaccine. The receptors derive from an adult who received the MenACWY meningococcal vaccine as a control.

This clone has a single count. In DNA form, the CDR3 reads TGCAGTGCTAGTGGTGGTAATGAAAAACTGTTTTTT. The encoded protein is CSASGGNEKLFF. This chain joins TRBV20-1 and TRBJ1-4; D ambiguous. The germline gives CDR1 DFQATT, CDR2 SNEGSKA (reference sequence). V lost 3 bases and J lost 4, with 6 bases in between. The CDR3 has 12 amino acids.

Remarks on this clone: The sample has other DNA sequences that encode this CDR3 too. The chain uses TRBV28 and TRBJ1-2, with no clear D. This CDR3 is 13 amino acids long. Germline V gene data show CDR1 as MDHEN and CDR2 as SYDVKM. V gave up 2 bases and J gave up 4 bases, with 8 bases separating them. CDR3 region: CASSLSVGYGYTF. In nucleotides, the CDR3 is TGTGCCAGCAGTTTAAGCGTGGGCTATGGCTACACCTTC.

V and J are TRBV7-3 and TRBJ1-6; D gene unclear. V lost 0 bases and J 8 bases, leaving 5 bases between the germline ends. The CDR3 is 13 amino acids. CDR1 and CDR2 from the germline V gene are SGHTA and FQGTGA. CDR3 sequence reads: CASSLTLYSPLHF. CDR3 DNA sequence: TGTGCCAGCAGCTTAACTCTCTATTCACCCCTCCACTTT.

The V gene is TRBV7-8, the J gene TRBJ1-5; D gene uncertain. This CDR3 spans 13 amino acids. V was shortened by 2 bases and J by 2 bases, with 4 bases between the two germline ends. CDR1 is SGHVS, CDR2 FQNEAQ, per germline. The CDR3 reads CASSLQGNQPQHF. The CDR3 DNA sequence: TGTGCCAGCAGCTTACAAGGCAATCAGCCCCAGCATTTT.

V usage is TRBV3-1 (or the pseudogene TRBV3-2) and J usage is TRBJ2-7; 7 bases align to TRBD2. V was clipped by 4 bases and J by 1 base; unmatched bases: 4. CDR3 length equals 14 residues. CDR1 and CDR2 from the germline V gene are LGHDT and YNNKEL (reference sequence). CDR3 residues: CASSPSGESYEQYF. CDR3 nucleotides: TGTGCCAGCAGCCCGAGCGGGGAGTCCTACGAGCAGTACTTC.

V and J are TRBV9 and TRBJ2-7; TRBD1 matches at 8 bases. J lost 3 bases, V lost 2 bases, and 10 bases had no gene match. CDR1 SGDLS and CDR2 YYNGEE come from the germline V gene. The CDR3 loop spans 16 amino acids. In DNA form, the CDR3 reads TGTGCCAGCAGCGTCGAGTCCGGGACAGGCTACTACGAGCAGTACTTC. Translation: CASSVESGTGYYEQYF. Supplemented by reference TRBV9 and TRBJ2-7, the full variable domain reads DSGVTQTPKHLITATGQRVTLRCSPRSGDLSVYWYQQSLDQGLQFLIQYYNGEERAKGNILERFSAQQFPDLHSELNLSSLELGDSALYFCASSVESGTGYYEQYFGPGTRLTVT.

The V and J genes are TRBV18 and TRBJ2-7; D possibly corresponds to TRBD1 (5 bases). Germline V gene sequence: CDR1 KGHSH, CDR2 LQKENI. The CDR3 totals 13 residues. The V end lost 2 bases, the J end lost 10 bases, and 15 bases lay between the germline ends. The CDR3 region is CASSPNNQGKQYF. In DNA form, the CDR3 reads TGTGCCAGCTCACCAAATAACCAGGGAAAACAGTACTTC.

In its sample, this clone was seen once. J is TRBJ2-1 and V is TRBV28, with 9 bases identical to TRBD2. The V gene's germline CDR1 is MDHEN and CDR2 SYDVKM. CDR3 size: 19 residues. The junction had 13 bases not matched to a gene; V was cut back by 3 bases and J by 1 base. DNA of the CDR3: TGTGCCAGCAGTTTCGGCGCGTGGCGGGGGGGCGTATCCTACAATGAGCAGTTCTTC. It specifies CASSFGAWRGGVSYNEQFF.

The chain combines TRBV28 with TRBJ1-2; TRBD1 agrees at 12 bases. Germline assignment: CDR1 MDHEN and CDR2 SYDVKM. Germline trimming cut 7 bases from V and 7 bases from J; bases unmatched to any gene: 10. The CDR3 covers 15 residues. The CDR3 spells CASIPSGQGATGYTF. DNA of the CDR3: TGTGCCAGCATCCCTTCGGGACAGGGGGCGACTGGCTACACCTTC.

The V gene is TRBV29-1, the J gene TRBJ2-3; 8 nucleotides agree with TRBD1. This CDR3 has 18 residues. The germline CDR1 and CDR2 sequences are SQVTM and ANQGSEA. V lost 4 bases and J lost 6; bases outside the gene matches: 21. The CDR3 sequence is CSVAAGGRSAGWADTQYF. CDR3 sequence (DNA): TGCAGCGTTGCGGCAGGGGGCCGCAGCGCTGGGTGGGCGGATACGCAGTATTTT.

Worth noting for this clone: Other nucleotide sequences in the sample specify the same CDR3. V and J are TRBV5-1 and TRBJ2-5, with D hard to call. Germline V gives CDR1 SGHRS, CDR2 YFSETQ. The germline V and J ends were trimmed by 4 bases and 1 base, with 8 bases remaining between them. This CDR3 has 13 amino acids. CDR3 DNA: TGCGCCAGCAGCCTGGGCCTCCAAGAGACCCAGTACTTC. It specifies CASSLGLQETQYF.

This chain connects TRBV7-9 to TRBJ2-1, with D possibly TRBD2 on 6 matching bases. The ends were cut back, 1 base at V and 4 bases at J, with 11 bases in the middle. Germline CDR1 and CDR2: SEHNR and FQNEAQ (reference sequence). CDR3 length: 15 amino acids. CDR3 DNA: TGTGCCAGCAGCTTAGGGGCGGGACGGTACAATGAGCAGTTCTTC. This sequence encodes CASSLGAGRYNEQFF.

The table lists this clone with a count of one. The CDR3 reads CASSVAAWATSYEQYF. The CDR3 coding sequence is TGTGCCAGCAGCGTAGCAGCTTGGGCGACCTCCTACGAGCAGTACTTC. This chain joins TRBV9 and TRBJ2-7; the D is unclear. Germline V gives CDR1 SGDLS, CDR2 YYNGEE. The CDR3 is made up of 16 amino acids. With 0 bases removed from V and 0 bases from J, the gap between germline ends came to 13 bases.

The rearrangement uses TRBV23-1 and TRBJ1-6; TRBD1 matches 9 bases. TRBV23-1 belongs to the ORF category, with a function that is uncertain. V lost 0 bases and J lost 7; bases outside the gene matches: 7. The CDR3 extends over 17 amino acids. CDR3 DNA: TGCGCCAGCAGTCAATCGGAGGACAGGGGTACAAATTCACCCCTCCACTTT. It yields the protein CASSQSEDRGTNSPLHF.

In nucleotides, the CDR3 is TGCGCCAGCAGTGATGGACTGATTGACGGCTACACCTTC. Protein: CASSDGLIDGYTF. The V gene is TRBV10-1, the J gene TRBJ1-2; no clear D. V was clipped by 3 bases and J by 8 bases, with 13 bases between them. This CDR3 is built from 13 residues. Germline CDR1 is WNHNN and CDR2 is SYGVQD (reference sequence).

In its sample, this clone was seen a few times. V gene TRBV19 combines with J gene TRBJ2-7; 11 positions agree with TRBD1. This CDR3 region has 12 residues. J was trimmed by 8 bases and V by 6 bases; bases with no gene match: 3. Germline V gives CDR1 LNHDA, CDR2 SQIVND (reference sequence). The CDR3 loop is CASSWTGGQQYF. CDR3 coding DNA: TGTGCCAGTAGCTGGACAGGGGGCCAGCAGTACTTC.

The rearrangement joins TRBV7-2 to TRBJ1-6, with TRBD1 identical over 7 bases. The germline gives CDR1 SGHTA, CDR2 FQGNSA. V was pared by 1 base and J by 9 bases, with 6 bases of the junction left unmatched. The CDR3 runs to 15 residues. In DNA, the CDR3 is TGTGCCAGCAGCTTAGGCTGGGACAGTCGTTCACCCCTCCACTTT. This gives the protein CASSLGWDSRSPLHF.

This sequence joins TRBV19 and TRBJ1-5; D unresolved. CDR1 LNHDA and CDR2 SQIVND come from the germline V gene (reference sequence). This CDR3 has 16 residues. V was pared by 6 bases and J by 4 bases, with 19 bases between. As DNA, the CDR3 is TGTGCCAGTAGAATTGCCGGAGAAGAATATAATCAGCCCCAGCATTTT. It codes for CASRIAGEEYNQPQHF.

The rearrangement uses TRBV7-7 and TRBJ2-3, with D possibly called TRBD1 or TRBD2 (6 bases each). This CDR3 has 16 amino acids. Trimming removed 5 bases from V and 6 bases from J, with 21 bases in between. Germline CDR1 and CDR2: SSHAT and FNYEAQ (reference sequence). The DNA of the CDR3 is TGTGCCAGCAGCCCACTAGCCGGGGGCGGTGAGGATACGCAGTATTTT. Translating gives CASSPLAGGGEDTQYF.

The chain recombines TRBV27 with TRBJ2-3; the D is unclear. CDR1 is MNHEY, CDR2 SMNVEV, per germline (reference sequence). V shed 6 bases and J shed 7 bases, with 11 bases lying between them. The CDR3 is made up of 12 amino acids. CDR3 nucleotides: TGTGCCAGCAGCCACGGAGTAAATACGCAGTATTTT. It specifies CASSHGVNTQYF.

The chain recombines TRBV27 with TRBJ1-4; D uncertain. The V and J ends lost 3 bases and 6 bases respectively, with 11 bases between them. The germline CDR1 and CDR2 sequences are MNHEY and SMNVEV (reference sequence). CDR3 length: 14 amino acids. The CDR3 DNA reads as TGTGCCAGCAGTTTGCGCGTAAGGGATGAAAAACTGTTTTTT. Translating it yields CASSLRVRDEKLFF. The entire variable domain, with the rest obtained from reference TRBV27 and TRBJ1-4, is as follows: EAQVTQNPRYLITVTGKKLTVTCSQNMNHEYMSWYRQDPGLGLRQIYYSMNVEVTDKGDVPEGYKVSRKEKRNFPLILESPSPNQTSLYFCASSLRVRDEKLFFGSGTQLSVL.

The chain combines TRBV10-3 with TRBJ1-2; D remains ambiguous. V lost 6 bases and J lost 6, with 17 bases in between. The germline CDR1 and CDR2 sequences are ENHRY and SYGVKD. CDR3 length: 14 amino acids. The CDR3 reads CAISQNVASDGYTF. CDR3 nucleotide sequence: TGTGCCATCAGCCAAAACGTGGCAAGCGATGGCTACACCTTC.

This sequence joins TRBV28 and TRBJ1-5; 7 bases line up with TRBD1. After removal of 6 bases from V and 0 bases from J, the junction contained 2 bases not matched to a gene. CDR3 length equals 14 residues. The germline V gene encodes CDR1 MDHEN and CDR2 SYDVKM. The CDR3 here is CASRGTVSNQPQHF. In DNA form, the CDR3 reads TGTGCCAGCAGGGGGACAGTTAGCAATCAGCCCCAGCATTTT.

For this clone: One end of the junction varies from germline; a read error may be responsible. V is TRBV24-1 and J is TRBJ1-2; D might be TRBD1 (5 bases). Looked up from germline, CDR1 is KGHDR and CDR2 is SFDVKD. The CDR3 runs 13 residues. The CDR3 DNA reads as TGTGCCGCCAGTGATTTTGCGGGGCATGGCTACACCTTC. This codes for CAASDFAGHGYTF.

Here the CDR3 DNA reads TGCGCCAGCAGAAAGGGGTACGGCTACACCTTC. Its translation: CASRKGYGYTF. V is TRBV5-1 and J is TRBJ1-2; D may be TRBD1 (5 bases). This CDR3 spans 11 amino acids. Germline values: CDR1 SGHRS, CDR2 YFSETQ. V lost 5 bases and J 8 bases, leaving 10 bases between the germline ends. Complete variable domain (other parts from reference TRBV5-1 and TRBJ1-2): KAGVTQTPRYLIKTRGQQVTLSCSPISGHRSVSWYQQTPGQGLQFLFEYFSETQRNKGNFPGRFSGRQFSNSRSEMNVSTLELGDSALYLCASRKGYGYTFGSGTRLTVV.

The CDR3 spells CASSMGGNQPQHF. DNA for the CDR3: TGTGCCAGTAGTATGGGGGGCAATCAGCCCCAGCATTTT. The chain links TRBV19 to TRBJ1-5; D possibly corresponds to TRBD1 (5 bases). Germline-derived CDR1 and CDR2 are LNHDA and SQIVND (reference sequence). The germline V and J ends were trimmed by 3 bases and 2 bases, with 5 bases remaining between them. This CDR3 region has 13 residues.

The chain employs TRBV6-1 and TRBJ1-2; 7 bases agree with TRBD1. CDR1 and CDR2 from the germline V gene are MNHNS and SASEGT. V lost 6 bases, J lost 8 bases, and 9 bases stayed unmatched. CDR3 size: 13 residues. The CDR3, as DNA: TGTGCCAGCAGGGATAGGGGGCGAGGAGGCTACACCTTC. Its translation is CASRDRGRGGYTF.

The chain links TRBV5-1 to TRBJ2-7, with 8 bases aligning to TRBD1. Germline lookup yields CDR1 SGHRS and CDR2 YFSETQ. This CDR3 spans 15 amino acids. Losses at the gene ends were 1 base for V and 4 bases for J; bases not matched to a gene: 7. The CDR3 sequence is CASSLTGQGRYEQYF. The CDR3 DNA sequence: TGCGCCAGCAGCTTGACCGGACAGGGTCGGTACGAGCAGTACTTC.

The rearrangement uses TRBV5-4 and TRBJ1-1; D uncertain. V lost 2 bases and J 8 bases, leaving 13 bases between the germline ends. Germline V CDR1 and CDR2: SGHNT, YYREEE (reference sequence). This CDR3 contains 13 residues. For the CDR3, the DNA is TGTGCCAGCAGCTTTGGCCCGGGGATGGAAGCTTTCTTT. It yields the protein CASSFGPGMEAFF.

J is TRBJ2-1 and V is TRBV9, with D perhaps TRBD2 (7 bases). Trimming took off 1 base at V and 10 bases at J, with 15 bases between the two ends. CDR1 is SGDLS and CDR2 is YYNGEE in the germline V gene. The CDR3 contains 14 residues. CDR3 sequence (DNA): TGTGCCAGCAGCGTATTAGGGGGAGGGGAGGAGCAGTTCTTC. It translates to CASSVLGGGEEQFF.